This T cell receptor beta chain was recorded in a study of post-analysis software for immune sequencing data. cDNA libraries of TCR beta carried unique molecular identifiers. TCRdb called the PCR reads again in MiXCR, with one record for every CDR3 protein. The table lists about half a million distinct CDR3 sequences, around 40% of them singletons. As to this clonotype: Its antigen is unidentified.

The CDR3 length is 15 residues. The V gene end was trimmed by 6 bases and the J gene end by 3 bases; junction bases not matched to a gene: 9. CDR1 is DFQATT and CDR2 is SNEGSKA in the germline V gene (reference sequence). Findings and limits, study-wide: The study found TRBV5-6, TRBV5-1 and TRBV20-1 among four to six TRBV segments more frequent in patients than controls.

Material: blood. The clonotype comes from a girl aged 10 to 17 with multiple sclerosis. The chain links TRBV20-1 to TRBJ2-1; TRBD2 aligns across 9 bases. The chain's CDR3 is CSAHSRTSVYNEQFF. The CDR3 coding sequence is TGCAGTGCACATTCCCGGACTAGCGTCTACAATGAGCAGTTCTTC.